This TCR beta chain was captured by sequencing in a study of shared clonotypes between healthy human individuals. The study, taken as a whole, reports: A small donor pool kept down the genetic and exposure-history diversity that was represented. Four donors shared about 5% of their naive CD4 clonotypes.

A word on this clone: Its specificity is not known.

CD45RO negativity and positive selection for CCR7 defined naive CD8 cells, a population that excluded terminally differentiated effector memory CD45RA+ cells. Losses at the gene ends were 6 bases for V and 4 bases for J; bases not matched to a gene: 9. CDR1 is SGHTA and CDR2 is FQGNSA in the germline V gene. The CDR3 covers 16 residues. Only in-frame clones appear in the TCRdb table, and some are missing; sequencing was by immunoSEQ multiplex PCR. Altogether about 820,000 clones are present, about 92% being singletons, with the ten largest covering around 24%. The chain is built from TRBV7-2 and TRBJ2-1; the match to TRBD2 covers 10 bases. The clonotype originates from a man aged 25 to 40 in good health. Sequenced sample: naive CD8+ T cells sorted from blood. The CDR3 nucleotides read TGTGCCAGCAGACCCAGACTAGCGGGTCCGTACAATGAGCAGTTCTTC. Translating gives CASRPRLAGPYNEQFF.